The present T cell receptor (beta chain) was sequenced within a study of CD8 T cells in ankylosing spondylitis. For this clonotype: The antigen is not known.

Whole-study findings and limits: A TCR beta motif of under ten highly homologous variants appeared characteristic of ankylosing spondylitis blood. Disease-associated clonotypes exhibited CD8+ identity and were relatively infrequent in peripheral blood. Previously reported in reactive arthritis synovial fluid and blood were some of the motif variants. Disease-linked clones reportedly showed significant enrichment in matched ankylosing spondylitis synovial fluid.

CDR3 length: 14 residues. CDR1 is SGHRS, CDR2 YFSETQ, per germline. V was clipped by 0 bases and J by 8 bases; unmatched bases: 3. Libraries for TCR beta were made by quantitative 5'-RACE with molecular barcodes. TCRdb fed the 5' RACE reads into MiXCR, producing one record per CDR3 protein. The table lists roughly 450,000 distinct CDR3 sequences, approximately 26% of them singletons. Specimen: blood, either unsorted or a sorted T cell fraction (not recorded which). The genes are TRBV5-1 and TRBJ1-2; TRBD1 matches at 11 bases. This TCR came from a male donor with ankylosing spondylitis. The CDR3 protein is CASSLAGQGDGYTF. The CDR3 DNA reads TGCGCCAGCAGCTTGGCGGGACAGGGGGACGGCTACACCTTC. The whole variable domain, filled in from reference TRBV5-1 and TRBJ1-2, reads KAGVTQTPRYLIKTRGQQVTLSCSPISGHRSVSWYQQTPGQGLQFLFEYFSETQRNKGNFPGRFSGRQFSNSRSEMNVSTLELGDSALYLCASSLAGQGDGYTFGSGTRLTVV.